A selection of T cell receptor beta chains follows, all from one sample in a study of T cell responses to AZD1222 COVID-19 vaccine. The repertoire was sequenced with immunoSEQ multiplex PCR; TCRdb's copy has only in-frame clones and lacks some. The sample contains about 66,000 clones, about 83% of which appear only once. Sample: peripheral blood, taken 28 days after the second AZD1222 dose. These receptors came from an adult who received the AZD1222 COVID-19 vaccine. The CDR3 runs from the conserved cysteine through the conserved F or W. A D gene is named only where the DNA matches it firmly. Clone size is given for some rows only: seen once, a few or many times, or a class if the clone is expanded.

v_call	j_call	clone_size	d_call	cdr3_aa	cdr3_nt
TRBV7-8	TRBJ2-7	.	.	CASTPGVTYEQYF	TGTGCCAGCACCCCCGGGGTTACCTACGAGCAGTACTTC
TRBV5-1	TRBJ1-1	.	.	CASSFLTGPDTEAFF	TGCGCCAGCAGCTTTTTGACAGGACCCGACACTGAAGCTTTCTTT
TRBV18	TRBJ2-3	.	TRBD1	CASSPSDREKDTQYF	TGTGCCAGCTCACCCTCGGACAGGGAAAAAGATACGCAGTATTTT
TRBV6-2/TRBV6-3	TRBJ2-2	.	TRBD2	CASSYGLAGVTGELFF	TGTGCCAGCAGCTATGGACTAGCGGGGGTGACCGGGGAGCTGTTTTTT
TRBV9	TRBJ2-2	.	TRBD2	CASSVRGGAPGELFF	TGTGCCAGCAGCGTTCGCGGGGGGGCTCCCGGGGAGCTGTTTTTT
TRBV5-1	TRBJ1-5	.	.	CASSLTGSHQPQHF	TGCGCCAGCAGCTTGACAGGGTCACATCAGCCCCAGCATTTT
TRBV29-1	TRBJ1-1	.	.	CSVESSSGAVGTEAFF	TGCAGCGTTGAATCCTCCTCGGGGGCCGTGGGGACTGAAGCTTTCTTT
TRBV18	TRBJ1-2	.	.	CASSPKPGPYGYTF	TGTGCCAGCTCACCAAAGCCGGGGCCTTATGGCTACACCTTC
TRBV3-1/TRBV3-2	TRBJ1-2	.	.	CASSHSGSDGYTF	TGTGCCAGCAGCCATTCGGGGAGTGATGGCTACACCTTC
TRBV5-1	TRBJ2-2	.	.	CASSPTIGVANTGELFF	TGCGCCAGCAGTCCTACGATAGGGGTGGCGAACACCGGGGAGCTGTTTTTT
TRBV6-2/TRBV6-3	TRBJ1-2	.	.	CASSYSAFGGTGYTF	TGTGCCAGCAGTTACTCGGCTTTTGGAGGGACGGGCTACACCTTC
TRBV30	TRBJ2-7	.	.	CAWDLQGYEQYF	TGTGCCTGGGACTTACAGGGCTACGAGCAGTACTTC
TRBV2	TRBJ1-2	.	.	CASSEDEGVPQNYGYTF	TGTGCCAGCAGTGAAGACGAAGGGGTCCCCCAAAACTATGGCTACACCTTC
TRBV28	TRBJ2-5	.	.	CASIGVQETQYF	TGTGCCAGCATTGGAGTCCAAGAGACCCAGTACTTC
TRBV24-1	TRBJ1-2	.	TRBD1	CATSDSGQAANYGYTF	TGTGCCACCAGTGATTCGGGACAGGCCGCTAACTATGGCTACACCTTC
TRBV19	TRBJ1-5	.	.	CASSWERGNQPQHF	TGTGCCAGTAGTTGGGAGCGGGGCAATCAGCCCCAGCATTTT
TRBV6-5	TRBJ1-5	once	.	CASSYSIEGDQPQHF	TGTGCCAGCAGTTACTCGATTGAGGGGGATCAGCCCCAGCATTTT
TRBV5-1	TRBJ2-1	.	.	CASSYTQGRHEQFF	TGCGCCAGCAGCTATACACAGGGTAGGCATGAGCAGTTCTTC
TRBV25-1	TRBJ1-4	once	.	CASSVGEKLFF	TGTGCCAGCAGTGTGGGCGAAAAACTGTTTTTT
TRBV6-5	TRBJ1-6	.	TRBD1	CASSYVRGTGDSPLHF	TGTGCCAGCAGTTACGTTAGGGGGACAGGGGATTCACCCCTCCACTTT
TRBV28	TRBJ2-1	.	.	CASSTGFNEQFF	TGTGCCAGCAGTACAGGGTTTAATGAGCAGTTCTTC
TRBV11-3	TRBJ1-2	.	.	CASSLPGSGYGYTF	TGTGCCAGCAGCTTACCCGGGTCTGGCTATGGCTACACCTTC
TRBV20-1	TRBJ2-7	.	.	CSVLPGTTQYF	TGCAGTGTCCTGCCCGGGACAACGCAGTACTTC
TRBV6-5	TRBJ2-7	.	TRBD1	CASSRASGGEQYF	TGTGCCAGCAGCCGGGCCTCAGGGGGCGAGCAGTACTTC
TRBV20-1	TRBJ1-2	.	.	CSASGSGEGYGYTF	TGCAGTGCTAGTGGGTCAGGGGAAGGGTATGGCTACACCTTC
TRBV7-9	TRBJ2-1	.	.	CASSLLDSPYNEQFF	TGTGCCAGCAGCTTATTGGACAGTCCTTACAATGAGCAGTTCTTC